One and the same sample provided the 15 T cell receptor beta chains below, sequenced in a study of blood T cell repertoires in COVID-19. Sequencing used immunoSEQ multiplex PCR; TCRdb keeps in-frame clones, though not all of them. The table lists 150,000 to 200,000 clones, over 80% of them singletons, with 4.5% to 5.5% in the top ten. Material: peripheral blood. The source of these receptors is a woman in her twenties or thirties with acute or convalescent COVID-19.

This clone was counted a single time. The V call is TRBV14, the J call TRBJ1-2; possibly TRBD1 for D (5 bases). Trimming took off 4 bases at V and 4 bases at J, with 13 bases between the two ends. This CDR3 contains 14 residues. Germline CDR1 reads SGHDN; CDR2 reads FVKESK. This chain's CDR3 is CASSPLGGGYGYTF. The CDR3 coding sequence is TGTGCCAGCAGCCCCTTGGGGGGAGGCTATGGCTACACCTTC.

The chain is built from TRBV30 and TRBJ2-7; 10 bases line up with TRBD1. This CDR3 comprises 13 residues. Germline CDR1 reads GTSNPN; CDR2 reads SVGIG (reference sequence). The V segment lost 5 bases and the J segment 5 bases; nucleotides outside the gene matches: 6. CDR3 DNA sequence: TGTGCCTGGGGGACAGGGGCGAGGGACGAGCAGTACTTC. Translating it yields CAWGTGARDEQYF.

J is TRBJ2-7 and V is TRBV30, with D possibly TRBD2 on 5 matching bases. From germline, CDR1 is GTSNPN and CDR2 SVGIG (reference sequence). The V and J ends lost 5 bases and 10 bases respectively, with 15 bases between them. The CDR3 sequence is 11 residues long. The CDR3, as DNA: TGTGCCTGGGCAACTTTCGAGGGACAGTACTTC. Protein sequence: CAWATFEGQYF.

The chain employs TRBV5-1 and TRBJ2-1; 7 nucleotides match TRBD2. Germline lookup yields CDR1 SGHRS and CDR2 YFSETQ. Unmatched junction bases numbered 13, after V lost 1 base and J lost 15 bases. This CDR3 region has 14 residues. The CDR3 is CASSLSSGVTSPFF. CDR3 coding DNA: TGCGCCAGCAGCTTGTCTAGCGGTGTTACATCTCCGTTCTTC.

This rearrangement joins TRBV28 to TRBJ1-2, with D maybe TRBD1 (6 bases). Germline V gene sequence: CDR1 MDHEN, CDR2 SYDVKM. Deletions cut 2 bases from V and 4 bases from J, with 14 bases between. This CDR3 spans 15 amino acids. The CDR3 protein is CASSLGGARGYGYTF. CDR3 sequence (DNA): TGTGCCAGCAGTTTAGGGGGGGCCAGGGGCTATGGCTACACCTTC.

CDR3 protein: CASSLRRPNYGYTF. The CDR3 DNA reads as TGTGCCAGCAGTTTACGGAGACCTAACTATGGCTACACCTTC. The rearrangement links TRBV28 to TRBJ1-2, with D unclear. This CDR3 contains 14 residues. The V gene's germline CDR1 is MDHEN and CDR2 SYDVKM. The germline V and J ends were trimmed by 2 bases and 0 bases, with 7 bases remaining between them.

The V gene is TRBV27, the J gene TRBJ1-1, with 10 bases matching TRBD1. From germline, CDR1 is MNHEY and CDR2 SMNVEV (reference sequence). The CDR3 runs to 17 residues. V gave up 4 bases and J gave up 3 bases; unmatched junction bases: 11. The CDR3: CASSSPTPTGGHTEAFF. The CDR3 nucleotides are TGTGCCAGCAGTTCCCCTACCCCGACAGGGGGCCACACTGAAGCTTTCTTT.

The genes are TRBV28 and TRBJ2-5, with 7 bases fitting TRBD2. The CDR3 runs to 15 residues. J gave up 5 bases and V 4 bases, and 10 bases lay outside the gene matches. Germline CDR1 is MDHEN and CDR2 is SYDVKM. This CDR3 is CASSSPGGGRETQYF. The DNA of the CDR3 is TGTGCCAGCAGTTCCCCTGGCGGGGGTCGGGAGACCCAGTACTTC.

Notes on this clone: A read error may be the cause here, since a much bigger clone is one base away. The CDR3 here is CAGSLWIYLPSGAGGYTF. The CDR3 DNA reads as TGTGCCGGCAGTTTATGGATCTATCTCCCTTCAGGGGCCGGGGGCTACACCTTC. The chain joins TRBV27 to TRBJ1-2; perhaps TRBD1 as D (6 bases). Germline values: CDR1 MNHEY, CDR2 SMNVEV (reference sequence). The CDR3 length is 18 residues.

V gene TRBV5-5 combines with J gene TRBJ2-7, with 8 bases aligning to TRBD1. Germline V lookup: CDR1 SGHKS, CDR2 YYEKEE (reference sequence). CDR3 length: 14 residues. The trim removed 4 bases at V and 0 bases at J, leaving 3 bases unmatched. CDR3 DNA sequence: TGTGCCAGCAGCCCCACAGGGGGCTCCTACGAGCAGTACTTC. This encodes CASSPTGGSYEQYF.

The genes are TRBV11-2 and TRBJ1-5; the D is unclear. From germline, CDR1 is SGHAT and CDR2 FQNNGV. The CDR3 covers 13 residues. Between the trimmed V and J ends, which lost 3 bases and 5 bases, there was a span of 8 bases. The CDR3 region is CASSFGEDQPQHF. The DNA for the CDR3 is TGTGCCAGCAGCTTCGGGGAAGATCAGCCCCAGCATTTT.

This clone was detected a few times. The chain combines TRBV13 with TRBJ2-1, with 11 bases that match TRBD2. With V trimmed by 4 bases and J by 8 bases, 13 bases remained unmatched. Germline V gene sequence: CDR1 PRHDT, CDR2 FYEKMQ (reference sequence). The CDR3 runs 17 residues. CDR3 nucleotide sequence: TGTGCCAGCAGCTCCCCTTTAGCGGGAGGGCCTGATGATGAGCAGTTCTTC. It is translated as CASSSPLAGGPDDEQFF.

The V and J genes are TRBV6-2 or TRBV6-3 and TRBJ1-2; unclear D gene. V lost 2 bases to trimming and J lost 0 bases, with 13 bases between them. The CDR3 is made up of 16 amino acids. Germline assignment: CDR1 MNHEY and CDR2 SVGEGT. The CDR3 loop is CASSYSGAASNYGYTF. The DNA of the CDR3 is TGTGCCAGCAGTTACAGTGGTGCCGCGTCTAACTATGGCTACACCTTC.

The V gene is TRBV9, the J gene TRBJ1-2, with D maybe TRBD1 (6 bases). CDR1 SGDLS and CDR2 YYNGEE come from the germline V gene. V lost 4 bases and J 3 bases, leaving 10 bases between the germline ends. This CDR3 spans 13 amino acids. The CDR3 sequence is CASSYRVDYGYTF. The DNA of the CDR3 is TGTGCCAGCAGCTACAGGGTTGACTATGGCTACACCTTC.

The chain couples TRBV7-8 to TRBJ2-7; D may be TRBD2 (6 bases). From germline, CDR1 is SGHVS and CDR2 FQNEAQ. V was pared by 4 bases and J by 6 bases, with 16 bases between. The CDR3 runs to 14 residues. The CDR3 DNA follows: TGTGCCAGCAGCTCGCGGGACTTCTCACCCGAGCAGTACTTC. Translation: CASSSRDFSPEQYF.